The 31 T cell receptor beta chains reported below all come from one sample, sequenced in a study of shared clonotypes between healthy human individuals. TCRdb's table, derived via immunoSEQ multiplex PCR, lists solely in-frame clones and lacks some. In the table there are roughly 2.2 million clones, about 90% of which are singletons. The material sequenced was naive CD4+ T cells from PBMCs. The subset denotes: CD45RA+ positively selected. Every receptor here comes from a man aged 18 to 35 in good health. Some clones in this sample may be carry-over from other donors' samples.

The V call is TRBV7-2, the J call TRBJ2-1; D gene ambiguous. V was clipped by 11 bases and J by 10 bases, with 24 bases between them. Per the germline V gene, CDR1 is SGHTA and CDR2 is FQGNSA. The CDR3 is made up of 14 amino acids. CDR3: CACQGSRSPSEQFF. CDR3 coding DNA: TGTGCCTGTCAAGGTAGTAGGTCTCCAAGCGAGCAGTTCTTC.

V usage is TRBV19 and J usage is TRBJ1-5; 7 positions match TRBD1. The CDR3 totals 14 residues. Per germline, CDR1 LNHDA and CDR2 SQIVND (reference sequence). V lost 5 bases and J lost 9; bases outside the gene matches: 10. CDR3 loop: CASSVRTGQGPQHF. In DNA form, the CDR3 reads TGTGCCAGTAGTGTCCGGACAGGCCAAGGGCCCCAGCATTTT.

To note about this clone: The same CDR3 can be traced to other DNA sequences in this sample. The rearrangement uses TRBV28 and TRBJ1-5; D unclear. The V and J ends lost 7 bases and 6 bases respectively, with 10 bases between them. Germline CDR1 reads MDHEN; CDR2 reads SYDVKM. The CDR3 spans 12 residues. The CDR3 bases are TGTGCCAGCAACCTGTTGGGTCAGCCCCAGCATTTT. It codes for CASNLLGQPQHF.

This chain connects TRBV28 to TRBJ2-5; TRBD2 aligns across 8 bases. V lost 6 bases and J lost 4; bases outside the gene matches: 19. Germline V gene lookup returns CDR1 MDHEN and CDR2 SYDVKM. This CDR3 has 18 residues. The CDR3 loop is CASSQPPGLGFARETQYF. Written as DNA, the CDR3 is TGTGCCAGCAGCCAACCCCCGGGACTAGGTTTCGCGCGAGAGACCCAGTACTTC. The full variable domain, in which reference TRBV28 and TRBJ2-5 provide the parts outside the CDR3, is DVKVTQSSRYLVKRTGEKVFLECVQDMDHENMFWYRQDPGLGLRLIYFSYDVKMKEKGDIPEGYSVSREKKERFSLILESASTNQTSMYLCASSQPPGLGFARETQYFGPGTRLLVL.

In DNA form, the CDR3 reads TGCGCCAGCAGCGGGACTAGCGGAGGCACAGATACGCAGTATTTT. As protein: CASSGTSGGTDTQYF. This chain uses TRBV5-1 with TRBJ2-3, with 11 bases fitting TRBD2. The CDR3 is 15 amino acids. Germline values: CDR1 SGHRS, CDR2 YFSETQ. V dropped 4 bases and J dropped 1; count of bases not matched to a gene: 2.

This clone was seen a single time. V usage is TRBV14 and J usage is TRBJ2-5; no clear D. Germline V gene data show CDR1 as SGHDN and CDR2 as FVKESK. The germline V and J ends were trimmed by 0 bases and 2 bases, with 10 bases remaining between them. The CDR3 is made up of 15 amino acids. The CDR3 loop is CASSQDFRVQETQYF. In DNA, the CDR3 is TGTGCCAGCAGCCAAGATTTCCGGGTACAAGAGACCCAGTACTTC.

The chain joins TRBV4-3 to TRBJ2-6; D perhaps matches TRBD2 (5 bases). Trimming removed 1 base at V and 4 bases at J, with 8 bases between. The CDR3 loop spans 15 amino acids. Germline CDR1 and CDR2: LGHNA and YSLEER. The CDR3 loop is CASSQVGEGANVLTF. CDR3 sequence (DNA): TGCGCCAGCAGCCAAGTGGGAGAGGGGGCCAACGTCCTGACTTTC.

This clone was seen a handful of times. The chain couples TRBV7-6 to TRBJ2-7; possibly TRBD2 for D (6 bases). Germline CDR1 SGHVS, CDR2 FNYEAQ. The CDR3 has 15 amino acids. The V and J ends lost 4 bases and 6 bases respectively, with 19 bases between them. CDR3 region: CASSSKGGVSSEQYF. DNA of the CDR3: TGTGCCAGCAGCTCGAAAGGAGGGGTGTCTAGCGAGCAGTACTTC.

The chain couples TRBV9 to TRBJ2-3, with 9 nucleotides matching TRBD2. Germline CDR1 SGDLS, CDR2 YYNGEE. The CDR3 contains 14 residues. J lost 2 bases, V lost 5 bases, and 3 bases had no gene match. The chain's CDR3 is CASSLAGTTDTQYF. DNA of the CDR3: TGTGCCAGCAGTCTAGCGGGGACCACAGATACGCAGTATTTT.

The rearrangement links TRBV5-1 to TRBJ2-1; 7 nucleotides agree with TRBD2. CDR1 and CDR2 (germline): SGHRS, YFSETQ. The V segment lost 0 bases and the J segment 3 bases; nucleotides outside the gene matches: 6. The CDR3 contains 16 residues. The CDR3 loop reads CASSLAVGRLYNEQFF. In DNA, the CDR3 is TGCGCCAGCAGCTTGGCGGTCGGGAGGCTCTACAATGAGCAGTTCTTC.

The CDR3: CASSLRLSFYEQYF. The CDR3 DNA follows: TGTGCCAGCAGCTTGAGACTTTCCTTCTACGAGCAGTACTTC. The V and J genes are TRBV5-6 and TRBJ2-7, with D unclear. The CDR3 is made up of 14 amino acids. Germline V gene data show CDR1 as SGHDT and CDR2 as YYEEEE. V was pared by 1 base and J by 3 bases, with 11 bases between. The variable domain in full, completed from reference TRBV5-6 and TRBJ2-7, reads DAGVTQSPTHLIKTRGQQVTLRCSPKSGHDTVSWYQQALGQGPQFIFQYYEEEERQRGNFPDRFSGHQFPNYSSELNVNALLLGDSALYLCASSLRLSFYEQYFGPGTRLTVT.

The J gene is TRBJ2-4, the V gene TRBV5-1; 7 bases are shared with TRBD1. V shed 4 bases, J shed 1 base, and the junction held 5 bases outside the gene matches. CDR3 length equals 15 residues. Germline V lookup: CDR1 SGHRS, CDR2 YFSETQ. The CDR3: CASSTEQGAKNIQYF. The CDR3 DNA reads as TGCGCCAGCAGCACCGAACAGGGGGCCAAAAACATTCAGTACTTC.

The chain recombines TRBV11-1 with TRBJ2-1, with TRBD2 matching 8 bases. CDR1 and CDR2 (germline): SGHAT, FQDESV (reference sequence). V was clipped by 2 bases and J by 6 bases; unmatched bases: 3. The CDR3 contains 14 residues. CDR3 loop: CASSLSGGANEQFF. In DNA, the CDR3 is TGTGCCAGCAGCTTATCGGGAGGGGCCAATGAGCAGTTCTTC.

The chain uses TRBV28 and TRBJ2-5, with 8 bases identical to TRBD1. V shed 6 bases and J 4 bases; nucleotides not matched to a gene: 7. Germline V gene data show CDR1 as MDHEN and CDR2 as SYDVKM. The CDR3 consists of 14 residues. This CDR3 is CASRNSGGGETQYF. DNA of the CDR3: TGTGCCAGCAGGAACTCAGGGGGCGGAGAGACCCAGTACTTC.

The genes are TRBV30 and TRBJ1-3, with D possibly TRBD1 on 5 matching bases. Germline CDR1 reads GTSNPN; CDR2 reads SVGIG (reference sequence). The CDR3 spans 15 residues. The V and J ends lost 0 bases and 1 base respectively, with 10 bases between them. The CDR3 coding sequence is TGTGCCTGGAGTGTGGTAGGGGAATCTGGAAACACCATATATTTT. Its translation: CAWSVVGESGNTIYF.

On this clone itself: Different DNA sequences within this sample yield the same CDR3. The rearrangement uses TRBV5-1 and TRBJ1-2; TRBD1 matches at 9 bases. The junction had 0 bases not matched to a gene; V was cut back by 4 bases and J by 2 bases. Germline V gene sequence: CDR1 SGHRS, CDR2 YFSETQ. CDR3 length equals 13 residues. CDR3 nucleotide sequence: TGCGCCAGCAGCGGGACAGGGAACTATGGCTACACCTTC. Encoded protein: CASSGTGNYGYTF.

In this sample, this clone turned up a few times. CDR3 residues: CASSLGIRMNTEAFF. CDR3 coding DNA: TGTGCCAGCAGCTTGGGGATTCGGATGAACACTGAAGCTTTCTTT. The V and J genes are TRBV5-6 and TRBJ1-1; D not certain. The CDR3 is 15 residues long. The V end was cut by 0 bases, the J end by 0 bases, with 9 bases between. Per germline, CDR1 SGHDT and CDR2 YYEEEE.

J is TRBJ1-4 and V is TRBV28; 9 nucleotides line up with TRBD1. The CDR3 has 14 amino acids. Germline assignment: CDR1 MDHEN and CDR2 SYDVKM. The V segment lost 5 bases and the J segment 11 bases; nucleotides outside the gene matches: 9. The CDR3 here is CASSPGQGMRKLFF. The CDR3 DNA follows: TGTGCCAGCAGTCCGGGACAGGGAATGCGGAAACTGTTTTTT.

The rearrangement links TRBV6-1 to TRBJ1-2; 11 positions match TRBD1. CDR1 MNHNS and CDR2 SASEGT come from the germline V gene. CDR3 length: 14 amino acids. Here the CDR3 DNA reads TGTGCTGCGGGACAGGGGGTCCAGTACCGTGGCTACACCTTC. Its translation is CAAGQGVQYRGYTF.

This clone was observed a few times. V and J are TRBV30 and TRBJ1-1; possibly TRBD1 for D (6 bases). The CDR3 is 13 residues long. Germline lookup yields CDR1 GTSNPN and CDR2 SVGIG (reference sequence). V lost 1 base and J lost 1, with 7 bases in between. The CDR3 protein is CAWSARGNTEAFF. CDR3 sequence (DNA): TGTGCCTGGAGTGCCAGGGGGAACACTGAAGCTTTCTTT.

The table lists this clone with a count of one. The V gene is TRBV5-1, the J gene TRBJ2-1; TRBD1 is a possible D gene (5 bases). Between the trimmed V and J ends, which lost 1 base and 3 bases, there was a span of 17 bases. The germline CDR1 and CDR2 sequences are SGHRS and YFSETQ. This CDR3 is built from 17 residues. CDR3: CASSLFQGTVNYNEQFF. As DNA, the CDR3 is TGCGCCAGCAGCTTGTTCCAGGGCACTGTTAACTACAATGAGCAGTTCTTC. Full variable domain (missing parts from reference TRBV5-1 and TRBJ2-1): KAGVTQTPRYLIKTRGQQVTLSCSPISGHRSVSWYQQTPGQGLQFLFEYFSETQRNKGNFPGRFSGRQFSNSRSEMNVSTLELGDSALYLCASSLFQGTVNYNEQFFGPGTRLTVL.

Comment on this clone: Other DNA sequences within the sample encode an identical CDR3. The J gene is TRBJ2-6, the V gene TRBV28; D not resolved. The CDR3 consists of 13 residues. V lost 6 bases, J lost 1 base, and 4 bases lay in between. The germline V gene encodes CDR1 MDHEN and CDR2 SYDVKM. CDR3 sequence (DNA): TGTGCCAGCAGGGGGTCTGGGGCCAACGTCCTGACTTTC. This gives the protein CASRGSGANVLTF.

The chain is built from TRBV11-3 and TRBJ1-1; 7 bases are a match to TRBD1. In germline, CDR1 is SGHNT, CDR2 YENEEA. After removal of 5 bases from V and 1 base from J, the junction contained 7 bases not matched to a gene. The CDR3 length is 15 residues. The CDR3 spells CASSPGGQQNTEAFF. CDR3 sequence (DNA): TGTGCCAGCAGCCCGGGGGGACAGCAGAACACTGAAGCTTTCTTT.

The chain is built from TRBV2 and TRBJ2-3; D is unresolved. Germline CDR1 and CDR2: SNHLY and FYNNEI. Trimming stripped 1 base from V and 0 bases from J, with 8 bases between. CDR3 length: 15 residues. The CDR3 here is CASSEVVYSTDTQYF. The CDR3 DNA reads as TGTGCCAGCAGTGAAGTGGTATATAGCACAGATACGCAGTATTTT.

This clone was picked up one time. CDR3 region: CASSRRGPEKLFF. The CDR3 DNA follows: TGTGCCAGCAGCCGGAGGGGGCCTGAAAAACTGTTTTTT. The chain carries TRBV27 and TRBJ1-4, with 7 bases fitting TRBD1. V trimming: 6 bases; J trimming: 7 bases; junction bases outside the gene matches: 5. This CDR3 contains 13 residues. Germline lookup yields CDR1 MNHEY and CDR2 SMNVEV (reference sequence).

J is TRBJ2-3 and V is TRBV28, with 13 nucleotides matching TRBD2. The trim removed 3 bases at V and 3 bases at J, leaving 18 bases unmatched. The CDR3 length is 21 residues. Per germline, CDR1 MDHEN and CDR2 SYDVKM. The CDR3 protein is CASSLPALRTSGRAGTDTQYF. CDR3 in DNA: TGTGCCAGCAGTTTGCCGGCCCTTCGTACTAGCGGGAGGGCCGGGACAGATACGCAGTATTTT.

The chain carries TRBV5-1 and TRBJ1-2; D is possibly TRBD1 (6 bases). Germline loops: CDR1 SGHRS, CDR2 YFSETQ. Trimming took off 7 bases at V and 0 bases at J, with 10 bases between the two ends. This CDR3 has 13 amino acids. The CDR3 loop is CASGWTANYGYTF. As DNA, the CDR3 is TGCGCCAGCGGGTGGACAGCTAACTATGGCTACACCTTC.

Concerning this clone: This sample also contains other DNA sequences that code for the same CDR3. This chain joins TRBV6-5 and TRBJ2-7, with a weak D call TRBD1 (6 bases). Germline CDR1 reads MNHEY; CDR2 reads SVGAGI. The V gene lost 0 bases and the J gene lost 2 bases, with 11 bases spanning the gap. The CDR3 is 15 residues long. DNA of the CDR3: TGTGCCAGCAGTTACTCGTCCAGGGGCCCCTACGAGCAGTACTTC. It is translated as CASSYSSRGPYEQYF.

The sample holds a few counts of this clone. The J gene is TRBJ1-2, the V gene TRBV18; D remains unclear. The CDR3 totals 14 residues. CDR1 is KGHSH and CDR2 is LQKENI in the germline V gene. The V gene lost 0 bases and the J gene lost 3 bases, with 8 bases spanning the gap. The CDR3 DNA reads TGTGCCAGCTCACCACCGGGGTTAGACTATGGCTACACCTTC. Amino acids: CASSPPGLDYGYTF.

The chain joins TRBV7-2 to TRBJ2-1, with a weak D call TRBD1 (5 bases). The germline V gene has CDR1 SGHTA and CDR2 FQGNSA. This CDR3 comprises 14 residues. V shed 2 bases and J shed 9 bases, with 14 bases lying between them. Written as DNA, the CDR3 is TGTGCCAGCAGCTTATTATTGACAGTTCCTGAGCAGTTCTTC. It encodes CASSLLLTVPEQFF.

V is TRBV19 and J is TRBJ1-2, with D unclear. The V end lost 2 bases, the J end lost 7 bases, and 11 bases lay between the germline ends. Germline lookup yields CDR1 LNHDA and CDR2 SQIVND (reference sequence). The CDR3 spans 13 residues. The DNA for the CDR3 is TGTGCCAGTAGTATAACTGGGATCGGTGGCTACACCTTC. This gives the protein CASSITGIGGYTF. The full variable domain, with the rest looked up from reference TRBV19 and TRBJ1-2, is DGGITQSPKYLFRKEGQNVTLSCEQNLNHDAMYWYRQDPGQGLRLIYYSQIVNDFQKGDIAEGYSVSREKKESFPLTVTSAQKNPTAFYLCASSITGIGGYTFGSGTRLTVV.